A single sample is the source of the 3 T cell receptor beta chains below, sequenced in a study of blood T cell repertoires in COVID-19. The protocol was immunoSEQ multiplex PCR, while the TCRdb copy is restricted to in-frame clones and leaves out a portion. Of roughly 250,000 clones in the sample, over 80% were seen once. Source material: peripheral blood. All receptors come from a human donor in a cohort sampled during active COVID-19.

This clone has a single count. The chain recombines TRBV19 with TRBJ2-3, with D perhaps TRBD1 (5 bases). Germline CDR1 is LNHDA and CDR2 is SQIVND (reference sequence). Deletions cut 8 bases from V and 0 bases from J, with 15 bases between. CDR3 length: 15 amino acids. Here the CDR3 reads CASSTQGSSTDTQYF. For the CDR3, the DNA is TGTGCCAGTTCTACGCAGGGTTCAAGCACAGATACGCAGTATTTT.

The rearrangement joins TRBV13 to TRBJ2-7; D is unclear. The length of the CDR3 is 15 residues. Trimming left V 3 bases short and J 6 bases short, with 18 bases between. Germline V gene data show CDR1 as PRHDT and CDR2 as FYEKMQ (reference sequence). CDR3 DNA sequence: TGTGCCAGCAGCTTTACGTTACAGCCTCTACGCGAGCAGTACTTC. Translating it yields CASSFTLQPLREQYF.

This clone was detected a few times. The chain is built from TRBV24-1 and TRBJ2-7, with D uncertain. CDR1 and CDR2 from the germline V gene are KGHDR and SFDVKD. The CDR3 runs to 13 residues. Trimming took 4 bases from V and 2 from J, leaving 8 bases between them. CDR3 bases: TGTGCCACCAGTGACGTTCAGGCCTACGAGCAGTACTTC. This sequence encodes CATSDVQAYEQYF.